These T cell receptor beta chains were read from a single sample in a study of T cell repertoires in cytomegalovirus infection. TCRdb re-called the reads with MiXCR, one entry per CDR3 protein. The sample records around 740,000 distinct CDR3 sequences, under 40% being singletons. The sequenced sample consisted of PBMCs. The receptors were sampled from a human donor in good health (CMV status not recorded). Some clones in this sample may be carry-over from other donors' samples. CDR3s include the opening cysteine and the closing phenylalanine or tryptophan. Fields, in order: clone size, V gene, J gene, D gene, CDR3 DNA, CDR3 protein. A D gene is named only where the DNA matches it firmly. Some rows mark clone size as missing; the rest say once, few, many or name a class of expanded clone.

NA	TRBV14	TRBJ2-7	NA	TGTGCCAGCAGCCAAGATCAGGGCTACGAGCAGTACTTC	CASSQDQGYEQYF
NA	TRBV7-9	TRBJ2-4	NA	TGTGCCAGCAGATTAGATGATGTTCGGAACCTACTAGCCAAAAACATTCAGTACTTC	CASRLDDVRNLLAKNIQYF
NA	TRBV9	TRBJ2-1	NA	TGTGCCAGCAGCGTAGCTACGGGAGTAAAGGAGCAGTTCTTC	CASSVATGVKEQFF
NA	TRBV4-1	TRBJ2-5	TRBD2	TGCGCCAGCAGCCAAGAGCAGCGGGGGGGCTTGGAGACCCAGTACTTC	CASSQEQRGGLETQYF
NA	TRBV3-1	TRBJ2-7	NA	TGTGCCAGCAGTACGGGACCGAGGAGGGGCGAGCAGTACTTC	CASSTGPRRGEQYF
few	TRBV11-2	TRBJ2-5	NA	TGTGCCAGCAGCTTAGGGGGGACCCGGGAGACCCAGTACTTC	CASSLGGTRETQYF
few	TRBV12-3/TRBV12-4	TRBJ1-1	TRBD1	TGTGCCAGCAGTATACAGGGGTCTGTCACTGAAGCTTTCTTT	CASSIQGSVTEAFF
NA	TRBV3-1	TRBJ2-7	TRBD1	TGTGCCAGCAGCCCGACAGGGAGAAGATTGGACGAGCAGTACTTC	CASSPTGRRLDEQYF
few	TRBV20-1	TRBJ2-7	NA	TGCAGTGCTAGAGAAGCCCTAGCGAGCACCTACGAGCAGTACTTC	CSAREALASTYEQYF
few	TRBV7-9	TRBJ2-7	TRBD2	TGTGCCAGCAGCCCCCACGGGGGGTACGAGCAGTACTTC	CASSPHGGYEQYF
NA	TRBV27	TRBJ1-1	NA	TGTGCCAGCAGATGGGGGTTAAGGGGCACTGAAGCTTTCTTT	CASRWGLRGTEAFF
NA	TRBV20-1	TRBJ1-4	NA	TGCAGTGCTAGGACGGAAAGAAATGAAAAACTGTTTTTT	CSARTERNEKLFF
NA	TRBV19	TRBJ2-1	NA	TGTGCCAGTAGTGTTGATGACGCCCTATCACAGTTCTTC	CASSVDDALSQFF
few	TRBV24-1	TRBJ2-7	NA	TGTGCCACCAGTGAGTCCATCGGGACACGGATCTACGAGCAGTACTTC	CATSESIGTRIYEQYF
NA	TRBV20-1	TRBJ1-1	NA	TGCATCATCGGTGGGATGAACACTGAAGCTTTCTTT	CIIGGMNTEAFF
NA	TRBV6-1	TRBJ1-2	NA	TGTGCCAGCAGTGTAGGGCCGACGAACTATGGCTACACCTTC	CASSVGPTNYGYTF
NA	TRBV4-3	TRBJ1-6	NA	TGCTCCAGCCGACCTACCTCGGACAGTAATTCACCCCTCCACTTT	CSSRPTSDSNSPLHF
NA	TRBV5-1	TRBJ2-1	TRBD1	TGCGCCAGCAGCGCTCCCCTAGGGACAGAAAACAATGAGCAGTTCTTC	CASSAPLGTENNEQFF
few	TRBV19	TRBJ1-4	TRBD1	TGTGCCAGTATTCCGGACAGGGGAGATGAAAAACTGTTTTTT	CASIPDRGDEKLFF
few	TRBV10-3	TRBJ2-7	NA	TGTGCCATCAGTGGGACGGACTACGAGCAGTACTTC	CAISGTDYEQYF
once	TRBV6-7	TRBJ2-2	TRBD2	TGTGCCAGCAGTGGACTAGCGGGAGGGCCGGTCACCGGGGAGCTGTTTTTT	CASSGLAGGPVTGELFF
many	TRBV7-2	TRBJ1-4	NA	TGTGCCAGCAGCCAGACGCCGGGACACCCTAATGAAAAACTGTTTTTT	CASSQTPGHPNEKLFF
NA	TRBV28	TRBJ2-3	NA	TGTGCCAGCAGTTTAGGGTCCCTTTCCACAGATACGCAGTATTTT	CASSLGSLSTDTQYF
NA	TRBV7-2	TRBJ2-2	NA	TGTGCCAGCGCTCTTTCCCCGAACACCTGGGATCTGTTTTTT	CASALSPNTWDLFF
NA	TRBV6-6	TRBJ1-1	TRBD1	TGTGCCAGCAGAAAACAGGGGGCCAGCACTGAAGCTTTCTTT	CASRKQGASTEAFF
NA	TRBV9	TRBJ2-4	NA	TGTGCCAGCAGCCTCAGTGAGACCAAAAACATTCAGTACTTC	CASSLSETKNIQYF
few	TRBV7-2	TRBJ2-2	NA	TGTGCCAGCAGGCTCCGGACCCTCACCAGGGAGCTGTTTTTT	CASRLRTLTRELFF
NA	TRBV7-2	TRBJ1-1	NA	TGTGCCAGCAGCTTAGGAGGGGTTGAAGATTTCTTT	CASSLGGVEDFF